This TCR beta chain came from a study of T cell repertoires in cytomegalovirus infection. Study in general: Public TCR beta signatures marked donors with CMV infection and the matching HLA.

MiXCR, run by TCRdb on the reads, gives a single entry per CDR3 protein. The sample lists 900,000 to 950,000 distinct CDR3 sequences; around 30% were seen once. With 0 bases removed from V and 2 bases from J, the gap between germline ends came to 7 bases. This CDR3 contains 14 residues. From germline, CDR1 is SEHNR and CDR2 FQNEAQ (reference sequence). There are many counts of this clonotype. Its antigen is still unknown. This specimen consisted of cultured CD8+ T cells from PBMCs, obtained from culture after CMV antigen stimulation. The origin of this receptor is a human donor in good health (CMV status not recorded). Some clones in this sample may be carry-over from other donors' samples. The V gene is TRBV7-9, the J gene TRBJ2-5, with D uncertain. In DNA form, the CDR3 reads TGTGCCAGCAGCTTAGCGTCGTTTCAAGAGACCCAGTACTTC. Translation: CASSLASFQETQYF.